One sample yielded the 5 T cell receptor beta chains listed below, sequenced in a study of beta chain features in type 1 diabetes. The study reverse transcribed the entire isolated RNA, so it sequenced expressed TCRB transcripts. Libraries were prepared by immunoSEQ multiplex PCR; TCRdb keeps only in-frame clonotypes and omits some of them. The table records fewer than 350,000 clones, under 8.5% of them present only once. The specimen was central memory CD4+ T cells from blood. The receptor source for this set is a woman between 18 and 29 years old in good health.

This clone was seen only a few times. This sequence joins TRBV21-1 and TRBJ2-2; the table's D call, TRBD1, was not checked against the DNA. TRBV21-1 is a pseudogene segment. The CDR3 runs 16 residues. CDR3 protein: CASSKATGYGTGELFF. CDR3 in DNA: TGTGCCAGCAGCAAAGCAACAGGGTATGGCACCGGGGAGCTGTTTTTT.

The rearrangement joins TRBV27 to TRBJ2-3; the match to TRBD2 covers 8 bases. The V gene's germline CDR1 is MNHEY and CDR2 SMNVEV (reference sequence). The CDR3 has 17 amino acids. V lost 5 bases, J lost 3 bases, and 13 bases stayed unmatched. The CDR3 DNA sequence: TGTGCCAGCAGTACCCACCCCCGGGGGGGCCGGACAGATACGCAGTATTTT. Translating it yields CASSTHPRGGRTDTQYF.

Of note for this clone: The same CDR3 is also encoded by other DNA sequences in this sample. This chain uses TRBV18 with TRBJ1-4; D not certain. Germline values: CDR1 KGHSH, CDR2 LQKENI. Trimming left V 1 base short and J 4 bases short, with 10 bases between. The CDR3 contains 15 residues. CDR3 DNA sequence: TGTGCCAGCTCACCACGTCGGGCTTATAATGAAAAACTGTTTTTT. Encoded protein: CASSPRRAYNEKLFF.

On this clone: Other DNA sequences from this sample encode an identical CDR3 as well. The CDR3 region is CAWSGGNTEAFF. In DNA, the CDR3 is TGTGCCTGGAGTGGTGGGAACACTGAAGCTTTCTTT. This chain links TRBV30 with TRBJ1-1, with D hard to call. There are 12 residues in the CDR3. Looked up from germline, CDR1 is GTSNPN and CDR2 is SVGIG (reference sequence). V was pared by 1 base and J by 1 base, with 4 bases between. Variable domain in full (rest from reference TRBV30 and TRBJ1-1): SQTIHQWPATLVQPVGSPLSLECTVEGTSNPNLYWYRQAAGRGLQLLFYSVGIGQISSEVPQNLSASRPQDRQFILSSKKLLLSDSGFYLCAWSGGNTEAFFGQGTRLTVV.

The chain joins TRBV30 to TRBJ1-2, with 11 bases fitting TRBD1. The CDR3 totals 13 residues. Unmatched junction bases numbered 6, after V lost 8 bases and J lost 4 bases. Germline lookup yields CDR1 GTSNPN and CDR2 SVGIG (reference sequence). For the CDR3, the DNA is TGTGCCGGCCGGGACAGGGGGGGCTATGGCTACACCTTC. Residues: CAGRDRGGYGYTF.